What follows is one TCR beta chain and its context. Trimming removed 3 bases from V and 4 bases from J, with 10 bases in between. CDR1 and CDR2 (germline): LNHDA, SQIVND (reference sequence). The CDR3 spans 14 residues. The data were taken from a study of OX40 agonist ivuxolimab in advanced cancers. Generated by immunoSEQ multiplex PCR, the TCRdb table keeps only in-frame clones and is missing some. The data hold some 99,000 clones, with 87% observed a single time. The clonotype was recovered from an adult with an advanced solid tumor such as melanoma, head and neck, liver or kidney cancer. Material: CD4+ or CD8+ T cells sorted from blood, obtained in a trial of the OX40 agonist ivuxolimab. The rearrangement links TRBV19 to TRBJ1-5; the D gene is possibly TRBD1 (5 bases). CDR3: CASSIHRRNQPQHF. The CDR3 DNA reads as TGTGCCAGTAGTATCCACAGGAGAAATCAGCCCCAGCATTTT.